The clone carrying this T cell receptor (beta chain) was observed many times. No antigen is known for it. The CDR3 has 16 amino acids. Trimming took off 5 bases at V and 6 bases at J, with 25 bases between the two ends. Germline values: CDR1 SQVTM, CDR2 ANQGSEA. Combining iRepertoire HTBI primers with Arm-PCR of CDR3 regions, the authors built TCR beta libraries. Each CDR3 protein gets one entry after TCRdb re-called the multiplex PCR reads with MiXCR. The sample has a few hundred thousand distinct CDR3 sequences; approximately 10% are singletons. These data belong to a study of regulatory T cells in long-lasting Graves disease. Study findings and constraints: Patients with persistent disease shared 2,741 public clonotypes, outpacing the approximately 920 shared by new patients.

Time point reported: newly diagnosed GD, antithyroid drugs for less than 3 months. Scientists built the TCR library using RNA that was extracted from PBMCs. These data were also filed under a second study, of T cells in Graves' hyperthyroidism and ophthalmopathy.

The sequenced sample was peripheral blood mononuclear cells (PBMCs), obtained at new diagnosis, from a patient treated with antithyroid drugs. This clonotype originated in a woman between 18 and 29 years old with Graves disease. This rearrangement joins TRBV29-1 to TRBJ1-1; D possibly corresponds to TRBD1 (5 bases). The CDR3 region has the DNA TGCAGCGTTCAGTTAAGGGGCGGGGAGCGTTCATCTGAAGCTTTCTTT. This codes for CSVQLRGGERSSEAFF.